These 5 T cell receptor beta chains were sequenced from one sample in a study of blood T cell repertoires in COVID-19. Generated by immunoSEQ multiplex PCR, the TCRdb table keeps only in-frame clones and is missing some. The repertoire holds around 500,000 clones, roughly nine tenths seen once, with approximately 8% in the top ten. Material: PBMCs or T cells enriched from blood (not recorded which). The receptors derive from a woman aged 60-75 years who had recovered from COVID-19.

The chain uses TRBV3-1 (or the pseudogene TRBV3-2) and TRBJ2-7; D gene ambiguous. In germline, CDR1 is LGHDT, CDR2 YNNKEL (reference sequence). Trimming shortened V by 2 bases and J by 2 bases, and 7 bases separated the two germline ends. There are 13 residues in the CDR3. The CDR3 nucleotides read TGTGCCAGCAGCCAAAATTCTGCCTACGAGCAGTACTTC. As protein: CASSQNSAYEQYF.

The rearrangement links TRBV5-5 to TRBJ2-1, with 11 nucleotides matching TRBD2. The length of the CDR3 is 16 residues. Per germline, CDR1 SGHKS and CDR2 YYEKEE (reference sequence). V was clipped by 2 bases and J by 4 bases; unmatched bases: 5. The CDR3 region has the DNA TGTGCCAGCAGCTTCTCACTAGCGGGGGAGTACAATGAGCAGTTCTTC. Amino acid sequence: CASSFSLAGEYNEQFF.

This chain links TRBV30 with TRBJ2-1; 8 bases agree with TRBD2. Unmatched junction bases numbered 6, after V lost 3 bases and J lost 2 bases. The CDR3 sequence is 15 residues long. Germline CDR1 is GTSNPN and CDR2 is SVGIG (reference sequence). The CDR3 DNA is TGTGCCTGGAGCTGGGTAGCGGGGACCTACAATGAGCAGTTCTTC. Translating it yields CAWSWVAGTYNEQFF. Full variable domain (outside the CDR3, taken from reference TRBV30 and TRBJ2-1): SQTIHQWPATLVQPVGSPLSLECTVEGTSNPNLYWYRQAAGRGLQLLFYSVGIGQISSEVPQNLSASRPQDRQFILSSKKLLLSDSGFYLCAWSWVAGTYNEQFFGPGTRLTVL.

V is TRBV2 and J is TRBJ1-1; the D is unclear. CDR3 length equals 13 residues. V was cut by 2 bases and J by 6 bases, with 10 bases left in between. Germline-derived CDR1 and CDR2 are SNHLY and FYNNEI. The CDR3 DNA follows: TGTGCCAGCAGTGAACCCCCAGATCCTGAAGCTTTCTTT. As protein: CASSEPPDPEAFF.

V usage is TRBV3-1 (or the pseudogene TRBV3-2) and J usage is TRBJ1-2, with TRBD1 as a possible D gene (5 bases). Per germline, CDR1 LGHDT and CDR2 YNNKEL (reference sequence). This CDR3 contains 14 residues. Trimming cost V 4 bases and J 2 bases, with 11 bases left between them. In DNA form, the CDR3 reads TGTGCCAGCAGCCGCGGACAATTAAACTATGGCTACACCTTC. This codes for CASSRGQLNYGYTF.